Detailed here is one T cell receptor (beta chain). As processed by the authors: Reference gene primer amplification gave nucleated cell count estimates. The table came from immunoSEQ multiplex PCR; TCRdb's copy has only in-frame clones and leaves some out. The V and J calls and clone size were taken over from that table, and D and trimming were inferred from the DNA. The table has over 150,000 clones, approximately 90% seen once; the top ten hold approximately 2.2%. The germline gives CDR1 GTSNPN, CDR2 SVGIG (reference sequence). The CDR3 has 15 residues. Deletions cut 0 bases from V and 5 bases from J, with 14 bases between. The data were obtained in a study of blood T cell repertoires in COVID-19. The wider study: Whether acute or convalescent, the COVID-19 samples came from the United States, Italy and Spain. T cells, B-cell-depleted T cells, or PBMCs supplied cDNA or gDNA.

This TCR was recovered from a man aged 18 to 29 with acute or convalescent COVID-19. The sample was peripheral blood. The chain couples TRBV30 to TRBJ1-5; weak D call: TRBD1 (5 bases). The CDR3 reads CAWSVRTQLYQPQHF. The CDR3 bases are TGTGCCTGGAGTGTACGGACACAGTTATATCAGCCCCAGCATTTT.